The 18 T cell receptor beta chains reported below all come from one sample, sequenced in a study of shared clonotypes between healthy human individuals. Cells designated naive CD8 were CD45RO-negative and were positively selected for CCR7, with terminally differentiated effector memory CD45RA+ cells excluded. Repertoires were generated with immunoSEQ multiplex PCR, while TCRdb's copy carries only in-frame clones and drops some. The data show around 2.1 million clones, about 92% seen once. Source material: naive CD8+ T cells from PBMCs. Receptor source: a man aged 18 to 29 in good health. Some clones in this sample may be carry-over from other donors' samples.

The chain joins TRBV7-9 to TRBJ2-3; tentatively, D is TRBD2 (6 bases). Germline CDR1 is SEHNR and CDR2 is FQNEAQ (reference sequence). This CDR3 has 16 amino acids. Trimming took 1 base from V and 4 from J, leaving 15 bases between them. CDR3 protein: CASSLGYGASADTQYF. The CDR3 nucleotides are TGTGCCAGCAGCTTAGGGTACGGGGCTAGCGCAGATACGCAGTATTTT. The whole variable domain, remainder taken from reference TRBV7-9 and TRBJ2-3, is DTGVSQNPRHKITKRGQNVTFRCDPISEHNRLYWYRQTLGQGPEFLTYFQNEAQLEKSRLLSDRFSAERPKGSFSTLEIQRTEQGDSAMYLCASSLGYGASADTQYFGPGTRLTVL.

This clone occurred once. CDR3 nucleotides: TGTGCCAGCAGCTTTATCGGGACCCTCGGCCCAGATACGCAGTATTTT. This codes for CASSFIGTLGPDTQYF. The genes are TRBV7-9 and TRBJ2-3, with D perhaps assigned TRBD1 or TRBD2 (5 bases each). The V and J ends lost 3 bases and 4 bases respectively, with 17 bases between them. This CDR3 has 16 amino acids. In germline, CDR1 is SEHNR, CDR2 FQNEAQ (reference sequence).

V and J are TRBV5-8 and TRBJ2-1; D is uncertain. This CDR3 spans 12 amino acids. From germline, CDR1 is SGHTS and CDR2 YDEGEE. Trimming took off 4 bases at V and 10 bases at J, with 12 bases between the two ends. DNA of the CDR3: TGTGCCAGCAGCAGGCTAGGAGACGAGCAGTTCTTC. Residues: CASSRLGDEQFF.

This clone was picked up one time. The chain combines TRBV7-9 with TRBJ2-5; possibly TRBD1 for D (5 bases). V was clipped by 5 bases and J by 0 bases, with 10 bases between them. Germline CDR1 and CDR2: SEHNR and FQNEAQ (reference sequence). The CDR3 has 14 residues. CDR3 loop: CASSVGADQETQYF. The CDR3 DNA reads TGTGCCAGCAGCGTAGGGGCAGACCAAGAGACCCAGTACTTC.

J is TRBJ2-1 and V is TRBV7-6; the match to TRBD2 covers 10 bases. The length of the CDR3 is 15 residues. Losses at the gene ends were 5 bases for V and 2 bases for J; bases not matched to a gene: 3. Germline CDR1 reads SGHVS; CDR2 reads FNYEAQ. CDR3 DNA sequence: TGTGCCAGCAGCCAAAGCGGGAGGGCCTACAATGAGCAGTTCTTC. Protein product: CASSQSGRAYNEQFF.

This chain connects TRBV19 to TRBJ2-6; 7 bases map to TRBD1. V shed 3 bases and J 1 base; nucleotides not matched to a gene: 15. CDR1 is LNHDA, CDR2 SQIVND, per germline (reference sequence). The CDR3 is made up of 20 amino acids. CDR3 nucleotides: TGTGCCAGTAGTATGAGCCGAGAGAGGGCAGGGGGATCTGGGGCCAACGTCCTGACTTTC. Residues: CASSMSRERAGGSGANVLTF.

This chain links TRBV27 with TRBJ2-7, with TRBD2 as a possible D gene (6 bases). Trimming removed 2 bases at V and 3 bases at J, with 14 bases between. Germline V gene data show CDR1 as MNHEY and CDR2 as SMNVEV (reference sequence). The CDR3 has 15 amino acids. CDR3 loop: CASSLGRGISYEQYF. CDR3 coding DNA: TGTGCCAGCAGTTTAGGTCGGGGGATAAGCTACGAGCAGTACTTC.

V and J are TRBV21-1 and TRBJ2-1; the tabulated D call, TRBD2, remains unverified against the DNA. TRBV21-1 is deemed a pseudogene. This CDR3 has 13 residues. The CDR3 region is CASSSETYNEQFF. The CDR3 DNA reads as TGTGCCAGCAGCAGCGAGACCTACAATGAGCAGTTCTTC.

Notes on this clone: Other DNA sequences in the same sample also yield this CDR3. The rearrangement joins TRBV27 to TRBJ2-7; D gene unclear. The CDR3 totals 11 residues. Germline CDR1 and CDR2: MNHEY and SMNVEV (reference sequence). Trimming shortened V by 3 bases and J by 6 bases, and 6 bases separated the two germline ends. CDR3: CASSFGLEQYF. The CDR3 DNA is TGTGCCAGCAGTTTCGGTCTCGAGCAGTACTTC.

The rearrangement joins TRBV5-4 to TRBJ2-3, with 7 bases aligning to TRBD2. V lost 5 bases to trimming and J lost 5 bases; unmatched junction nucleotides: 2. The CDR3 contains 12 residues. Germline-derived CDR1 and CDR2 are SGHNT and YYREEE (reference sequence). DNA of the CDR3: TGTGCCAGCAGATTAGCGGGAGATACGCAGTATTTT. It yields the protein CASRLAGDTQYF.

Comments on this clone: The sample has other DNA sequences that encode this CDR3 too. CDR3 in amino acids: CASSTVWGEETQYF. The CDR3 nucleotides are TGTGCCAGTAGTACGGTCTGGGGTGAAGAGACCCAGTACTTC. The chain is built from TRBV19 and TRBJ2-5; no definite D call. Germline CDR1 is LNHDA and CDR2 is SQIVND (reference sequence). V was trimmed by 4 bases and J by 3 bases, leaving 12 bases between them. CDR3 size: 14 residues.

The chain's CDR3 is CASSLFSSGSRGEKLFF. The CDR3 coding sequence is TGTGCCAGCAGCTTATTTAGTTCCGGGAGCCGGGGTGAAAAACTGTTTTTT. J is TRBJ1-4 and V is TRBV11-2, with unresolved D. V was trimmed by 2 bases and J by 7 bases, leaving 20 bases between them. CDR1 and CDR2 (germline): SGHAT, FQNNGV. The CDR3 consists of 17 residues.

This clone was found once. The chain recombines TRBV5-6 with TRBJ1-1; no firm D call. The length of the CDR3 is 12 residues. V lost 4 bases and J lost 11, with 15 bases in between. Germline V gives CDR1 SGHDT, CDR2 YYEEEE. For the CDR3, the DNA is TGTGCCAGCAGCAAGGTTGCGAGGTCCGCTTTCTTT. This gives the protein CASSKVARSAFF.

V and J are TRBV5-1 and TRBJ2-1; 9 positions match TRBD2. Germline CDR1 and CDR2: SGHRS and YFSETQ. The J segment lost 4 bases and the V segment lost 2 bases, leaving 10 bases of the junction unmatched. The CDR3 extends over 17 amino acids. As DNA, the CDR3 is TGCGCCAGCAGCTTCCCTAGCGGGATGGGGGGATACAATGAGCAGTTCTTC. Amino acid sequence: CASSFPSGMGGYNEQFF.

The chain uses TRBV7-9 and TRBJ1-2; D ambiguous. The CDR3 consists of 11 residues. Trimming removed 5 bases from V and 8 bases from J, with 9 bases in between. Germline CDR1 reads SEHNR; CDR2 reads FQNEAQ (reference sequence). The CDR3 reads CASSPDPGYTF. DNA of the CDR3: TGTGCCAGCAGCCCCGATCCGGGCTACACCTTC.

This clone was seen a handful of times. Other DNA sequences from this sample encode an identical CDR3 as well. V and J are TRBV27 and TRBJ2-7; weak D call: TRBD1 (6 bases). This CDR3 comprises 13 residues. Germline loops: CDR1 MNHEY, CDR2 SMNVEV (reference sequence). Trimming took 3 bases from V and 2 from J, leaving 8 bases between them. The CDR3 coding sequence is TGTGCCAGCAGTTTGGGGGCCACCTACGAGCAGTACTTC. This encodes CASSLGATYEQYF.

The chain couples TRBV7-2 to TRBJ1-2; D call uncertain. Germline-derived CDR1 and CDR2 are SGHTA and FQGNSA. The CDR3 consists of 15 residues. With 1 base removed from V and 1 base from J, the gap between germline ends came to 10 bases. The CDR3 region has the DNA TGTGCCAGCAGCTTAGAAAGAAATTTTAACTATGGCTACACCTTC. Amino acid sequence: CASSLERNFNYGYTF.

This rearrangement joins TRBV7-8 to TRBJ2-7, with D possibly matching TRBD2 (6 bases). CDR1 and CDR2 (germline): SGHVS, FQNEAQ. Trimming stripped 8 bases from V and 2 bases from J, with 16 bases between. This CDR3 is 14 amino acids long. CDR3 sequence: CASAERGSPYEQYF. Written as DNA, the CDR3 is TGTGCCAGCGCCGAACGGGGGTCTCCCTACGAGCAGTACTTC.